These 26 T cell receptor beta chains were all obtained from the same sample, sequenced in a study of PD-L1 blockade in urothelial cancer. Profiled with immunoSEQ multiplex PCR; TCRdb holds only in-frame clones, not every one. This table has approximately 32,000 clones, roughly 80% appearing once. Time point here: pretreatment peripheral blood. The sequencing used PBMCs, collected around atezolizumab (anti-PD-L1) treatment. Source of these receptors: a man between 60 and 75 years old with urothelial cancer.

V gene TRBV15 combines with J gene TRBJ2-3, with 7 bases aligning to TRBD1. V lost 1 base and J lost 0; bases outside the gene matches: 7. The CDR3 contains 17 residues. Looked up from germline, CDR1 is LNHNV and CDR2 is YYDKDF (reference sequence). In nucleotides, the CDR3 is TGTGCCACCAGCAGAGCCCGACAGGGAACTAGCACAGATACGCAGTATTTT. Protein: CATSRARQGTSTDTQYF. The full variable domain, rest sourced from reference TRBV15 and TRBJ2-3, is DAMVIQNPRYQVTQFGKPVTLSCSQTLNHNVMYWYQQKSSQAPKLLFHYYDKDFNNEADTPDNFQSRRPNTSFCFLDIRSPGLGDTAMYLCATSRARQGTSTDTQYFGPGTRLTVL.

V usage is TRBV5-1 and J usage is TRBJ2-7; TRBD1 matches at 9 bases. Germline assignment: CDR1 SGHRS and CDR2 YFSETQ. This CDR3 comprises 16 residues. V lost 0 bases, J lost 4 bases, and 8 bases stayed unmatched. The CDR3 protein is CASSLAGTGTVYEQYF. The DNA for the CDR3 is TGCGCCAGCAGCTTGGCCGGGACAGGGACGGTGTACGAGCAGTACTTC.

This chain joins TRBV9 and TRBJ1-3, with D tentatively TRBD1 (5 bases). The germline CDR1 and CDR2 sequences are SGDLS and YYNGEE. This CDR3 contains 13 residues. The CDR3: CASGRGDGNTIYF. DNA of the CDR3: TGTGCAAGTGGAAGGGGCGATGGAAACACCATATATTTT.

CDR3 bases: TGTGCCAGCAGTTCACAGGCCCCCTATGGCTACACCTTC. It encodes CASSSQAPYGYTF. The chain has TRBV6-5 and TRBJ1-2; weak D call: TRBD1 (5 bases). This CDR3 has 13 amino acids. Germline CDR1 and CDR2: MNHEY and SVGAGI. Trimming took 4 bases from V and 4 from J, leaving 10 bases between them.

This clone appeared a few times. This chain uses TRBV9 with TRBJ1-2; no definite D call. CDR1 and CDR2 (germline): SGDLS, YYNGEE. This CDR3 spans 14 amino acids. V lost 0 bases to trimming and J lost 4 bases, with 10 bases between them. The CDR3 is CASSVDLSSYGYTF. CDR3 sequence (DNA): TGTGCCAGCAGCGTAGATCTTTCGAGCTATGGCTACACCTTC.

The CDR3: CASADRGAEQYF. For the CDR3, the DNA is TGTGCCAGCGCAGACAGGGGGGCCGAGCAGTACTTC. The J gene is TRBJ2-7, the V gene TRBV7-6; the match to TRBD1 covers 9 bases. Germline-derived CDR1 and CDR2 are SGHVS and FNYEAQ. The length of the CDR3 is 12 residues. Trimming at V came to 8 bases and at J to 6 bases, leaving 5 bases not matched to a gene.

Notes on this clone: Mismatch with germline at one junction end may stem from a read error. V is TRBV28 and J is TRBJ2-7, with 9 bases lining up with TRBD2. The CDR3 is 13 amino acids. The V gene's germline CDR1 is MDHEN and CDR2 SYDVKM. The CDR3 DNA reads as TGTGCCAGCAGCTCCGGGACTAGCCCGCCGAGGGACTTC. It encodes CASSSGTSPPRDF.

The CDR3 nucleotides read TGTGCCAGTAGTGTTTCCGGGACACCCGAGCAGTACTTC. The encoded protein is CASSVSGTPEQYF. The chain recombines TRBV19 with TRBJ2-7; a possible D gene is TRBD1 (6 bases). The CDR3 consists of 13 residues. CDR1 is LNHDA, CDR2 SQIVND, per germline (reference sequence). The V and J ends lost 5 bases and 6 bases respectively, with 14 bases between them.

The chain recombines TRBV5-1 with TRBJ1-6; D remains unclear. The V end lost 2 bases, the J end lost 6 bases, and 18 bases lay between the germline ends. CDR3 length: 17 residues. CDR1 and CDR2 (germline): SGHRS, YFSETQ. CDR3 protein: CASSFGLGGPLNSPLHF. The CDR3 DNA reads as TGCGCCAGCAGCTTCGGGCTCGGAGGGCCACTTAATTCACCCCTCCACTTT.

The CDR3 DNA follows: TGTGCCAGCAGTGCCGGCGACATCTCCTACGAGCAGTACTTC. Translating gives CASSAGDISYEQYF. The rearrangement joins TRBV28 to TRBJ2-7; D gene unclear. V was pared by 5 bases and J by 0 bases, with 11 bases between. CDR3 size: 14 residues. Germline V gives CDR1 MDHEN, CDR2 SYDVKM.

The chain has TRBV28 and TRBJ2-7; D might be TRBD2 (6 bases). Germline V CDR1 and CDR2: MDHEN, SYDVKM. The CDR3 extends over 15 amino acids. With 2 bases removed from V and 0 bases from J, the gap between germline ends came to 11 bases. CDR3 sequence: CASSLGGASSYEQYF. CDR3 sequence (DNA): TGTGCCAGCAGTTTAGGCGGGGCAAGCTCCTACGAGCAGTACTTC.

V usage is TRBV27 and J usage is TRBJ1-2, with 7 nucleotides matching TRBD1. Germline values: CDR1 MNHEY, CDR2 SMNVEV (reference sequence). The length of the CDR3 is 15 residues. J lost 4 bases, V lost 5 bases, and 10 bases had no gene match. The CDR3 is CASSTEQGLGYGYTF. The CDR3 region has the DNA TGTGCCAGCAGTACCGAACAGGGGTTAGGCTATGGCTACACCTTC.

The CDR3, as DNA: TGTGCCAGCAGTTCATCGGTGACAGGGATAAGTACCGGGGAGCTGTTTTTT. This codes for CASSSSVTGISTGELFF. V and J are TRBV28 and TRBJ2-2; 7 nucleotides match TRBD1. V was pared by 4 bases and J by 5 bases, with 13 bases of the junction left unmatched. Germline CDR1 MDHEN, CDR2 SYDVKM. The CDR3 consists of 17 residues.

The V gene is TRBV6-6, the J gene TRBJ2-5, with 9 nucleotides matching TRBD1. The CDR3 length is 15 residues. Germline V gene data show CDR1 as MNHNY and CDR2 as SVGAGI (reference sequence). V was pared by 6 bases and J by 2 bases, with 7 bases of the junction left unmatched. Here the CDR3 reads CASSQPGQGQETQYF. The CDR3 DNA reads as TGTGCCAGCAGCCAACCTGGACAGGGGCAAGAGACCCAGTACTTC.

The chain joins TRBV1 to TRBJ2-7; the D call of TRBD1 is as the table states it, not checked on the DNA. TRBV1 is a recognized pseudogene. The CDR3 runs to 15 residues. CDR3 nucleotides: TGCACCAGCGGACCACCGTGGGACATTTCCTACGAGCAGTACTTC. It specifies CTSGPPWDISYEQYF.

The chain carries TRBV6-5 and TRBJ1-6; a possible D gene is TRBD1 (5 bases). The length of the CDR3 is 15 residues. The V gene lost 5 bases and the J gene lost 6 bases, with 14 bases spanning the gap. CDR1 and CDR2 (germline): MNHEY, SVGAGI. The CDR3 DNA reads TGTGCCAGCAGTATATCCCGGGGACTTAATTCACCCCTCCACTTT. It is translated as CASSISRGLNSPLHF.

This chain joins TRBV5-1 and TRBJ2-1; D might be TRBD2 (5 bases). The germline V gene has CDR1 SGHRS and CDR2 YFSETQ. V lost 1 base to trimming and J lost 0 bases, with 11 bases between them. The CDR3 runs 16 residues. CDR3 DNA sequence: TGCGCCAGCAGCTTGCTTCGGGATATCTCCTACAATGAGCAGTTCTTC. It is translated as CASSLLRDISYNEQFF.

V gene TRBV27 combines with J gene TRBJ2-7; 10 bases map to TRBD2. Losses at the gene ends were 5 bases for V and 1 base for J; bases not matched to a gene: 5. Looked up from germline, CDR1 is MNHEY and CDR2 is SMNVEV (reference sequence). This CDR3 is built from 15 residues. CDR3 residues: CASSLSGGESYEQYF. CDR3 DNA sequence: TGTGCCAGCAGTCTGAGCGGGGGGGAGTCCTACGAGCAGTACTTC.

This clone was found a few times. This rearrangement joins TRBV29-1 to TRBJ2-5; 8 bases are shared with TRBD1. The CDR3 is made up of 14 amino acids. Germline-derived CDR1 and CDR2 are SQVTM and ANQGSEA. With 6 bases clipped from V and 4 bases from J, the junction kept 10 bases outside the gene matches. The CDR3 protein is CSVTLDRVTETQYF. CDR3 DNA sequence: TGCAGCGTCACTCTGGACAGGGTCACAGAGACCCAGTACTTC.

The CDR3 DNA follows: TGCGCCAGCAGCTTGACAGATCAGTTCTCCTACGAGCAGTACTTC. Translated, it gives CASSLTDQFSYEQYF. The chain recombines TRBV5-1 with TRBJ2-7; D ambiguous. Per germline, CDR1 SGHRS and CDR2 YFSETQ. The CDR3 length is 15 residues. V lost 1 base to trimming and J lost 0 bases, with 11 bases between them.

This clone was picked up a small number of times. This chain links TRBV7-8 with TRBJ2-5, with D uncertain. The germline V gene encodes CDR1 SGHVS and CDR2 FQNEAQ. V was pared by 3 bases and J by 5 bases, with 4 bases between. The CDR3 loop spans 11 amino acids. CDR3 in DNA: TGTGCCAGCAGCTTCGGGGAGACCCAGTACTTC. Translating gives CASSFGETQYF.

The chain has TRBV5-1 and TRBJ1-2; no clear D gene. With 5 bases removed from V and 4 bases from J, the gap between germline ends came to 15 bases. Germline CDR1 and CDR2: SGHRS and YFSETQ. CDR3 length: 14 residues. The CDR3 is CASSPSTYAYGYTF. Here the CDR3 DNA reads TGCGCCAGCAGTCCTAGTACGTACGCCTATGGCTACACCTTC.

This chain uses TRBV18 with TRBJ1-1, with D unresolved. V lost 2 bases to trimming and J lost 1 base, with 5 bases between them. CDR3 length: 13 amino acids. Germline loops: CDR1 KGHSH, CDR2 LQKENI. The CDR3 nucleotides read TGTGCCAGCTCACCATCACAGAACACTGAAGCTTTCTTT. It translates to CASSPSQNTEAFF.

Concerning this clone: This specimen includes other DNA sequences encoding the same CDR3. This rearrangement joins TRBV5-1 to TRBJ2-7; D is unclear. Looked up from germline, CDR1 is SGHRS and CDR2 is YFSETQ. V was cut by 0 bases and J by 2 bases, with 6 bases left in between. CDR3 size: 13 residues. CDR3 region: CASSLGSAYEQYF. DNA of the CDR3: TGCGCCAGCAGCTTGGGTTCCGCCTACGAGCAGTACTTC.

The V call is TRBV10-3, the J call TRBJ1-4; 7 positions match TRBD1. Germline V gives CDR1 ENHRY, CDR2 SYGVKD. Losses at the gene ends were 6 bases for V and 8 bases for J; bases not matched to a gene: 12. The CDR3 extends over 15 amino acids. The CDR3 sequence is CAIRSEGAKDEKLFF. CDR3 DNA: TGTGCCATCAGATCGGAGGGGGCAAAGGACGAAAAACTGTTTTTT.

V and J are TRBV7-9 and TRBJ1-3; D not resolved. Germline CDR1 is SEHNR and CDR2 is FQNEAQ (reference sequence). The CDR3 consists of 14 residues. The V end lost 1 base, the J end lost 8 bases, and 12 bases lay between the germline ends. The CDR3 loop reads CASSLDAEEDTIYF. CDR3 nucleotides: TGTGCCAGCAGCTTAGACGCAGAAGAGGACACCATATATTTT.